The 2 T cell receptor beta chains reported below all come from one sample, sequenced in a study of T-cell reconstitution after alpha-beta-depleted transplantation in children. Preparation of the TCRbeta library used unique molecular identifiers. TCRdb re-derived calls from the PCR reads in MiXCR, one entry per CDR3 protein. Among around 410,000 distinct CDR3 sequences listed, approximately 11% were seen once. The source was PBMCs from the stem cell graft donor, collected from the stem cell graft. These receptor sequences come from a human donor who donated a stem cell graft to a child with acute myeloid leukemia.

This clonotype was detected only a few times. This sequence joins TRBV6-5 and TRBJ1-3; D remains unclear. Germline-derived CDR1 and CDR2 are MNHEY and SVGAGI. The CDR3 covers 16 residues. V lost 0 bases, J lost 2 bases, and 11 bases lay in between. CDR3 loop: CASSYSRELAGNTIYF. The CDR3 DNA reads as TGTGCCAGCAGTTACTCAAGGGAACTGGCTGGAAACACCATATATTTT.

The chain recombines TRBV12-3 or TRBV12-4 with TRBJ2-1; weak D call: TRBD2 (6 bases). The CDR3 spans 13 residues. V lost 3 bases to trimming and J lost 15 bases, with 18 bases between them. For the CDR3, the DNA is TGTGCCAGCAGTTTTGTTGGGAGGCCCGGTGTGTTCTTC. It is translated as CASSFVGRPGVFF.